The following is a TCR beta chain sequence with its context. What it binds is not known. Using immunoSEQ multiplex PCR, the repertoire was profiled, and TCRdb retains in-frame clones only, with some absent. In the table there are tens of thousands of clones, about 68% of which are singletons. This entry belongs to a study of memory CD4+ T cells and cytomegalovirus serostatus. In the study overall: Donors were healthy Belgian adults, fewer than ten CMV seropositive and 20 to 25 seronegative. General study points: A US-trained random forest predicted CMV serostatus with median AUC around 0.9. Each of 65 to 75 CMV-associated TCRbeta sequences occurred in one to five individuals.

The sort gate was single viable CD3+CD4+CD8-CD45RO+ cells for memory CD4+ T cells. CDR1 and CDR2 (germline): LNHDA, SQIVND (reference sequence). V was shortened by 2 bases and J by 3 bases, with 11 bases between the two germline ends. This CDR3 contains 14 residues. This receptor was taken from an adult in good health and CMV-seropositive. Sequenced sample: memory CD4+ T cells from blood. V usage is TRBV19 and J usage is TRBJ2-7; perhaps TRBD2 as D (5 bases). CDR3 bases: TGTGCCAGTAGTATAAGGCTCGGAGGCTACGAGCAGTACTTC. It encodes CASSIRLGGYEQYF.